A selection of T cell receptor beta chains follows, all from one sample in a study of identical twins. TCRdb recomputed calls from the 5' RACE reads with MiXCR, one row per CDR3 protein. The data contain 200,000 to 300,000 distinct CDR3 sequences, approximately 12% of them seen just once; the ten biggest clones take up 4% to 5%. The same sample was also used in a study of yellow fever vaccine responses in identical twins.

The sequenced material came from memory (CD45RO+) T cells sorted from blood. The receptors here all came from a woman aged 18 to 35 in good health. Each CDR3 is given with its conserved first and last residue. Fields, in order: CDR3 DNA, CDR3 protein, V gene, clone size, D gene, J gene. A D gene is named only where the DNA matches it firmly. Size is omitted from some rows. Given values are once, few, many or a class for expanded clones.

cdr3_nt: TGTGCCGTAGCCGAGGGCCGCCCCTACGAGCAGTACTTC
cdr3_aa: CAVAEGRPYEQYF
v_call: TRBV6-2/TRBV6-3
clone_size: many
d_call: -
j_call: TRBJ2-7

cdr3_nt: TGTGCCAGCAGTTCTAGCGGGGGGGCGGAGACCCAGTACTTC
cdr3_aa: CASSSSGGAETQYF
v_call: TRBV12-3/TRBV12-4
clone_size: -
d_call: TRBD2
j_call: TRBJ2-5

cdr3_nt: TGTGCCAGCAGTACCGACAGGGCGACGATTGAAGCTTTCTTT
cdr3_aa: CASSTDRATIEAFF
v_call: TRBV28
clone_size: few
d_call: TRBD1
j_call: TRBJ1-1

cdr3_nt: TGTGCCAGCAGGCCGGGAGCCGAATACAATGAGCAGTTCTTC
cdr3_aa: CASRPGAEYNEQFF
v_call: TRBV12-3/TRBV12-4
clone_size: few
d_call: -
j_call: TRBJ2-1

cdr3_nt: TGTGCCATCAGTGAGTCTAGCGGGAGAATTGAGCAGTCCTTC
cdr3_aa: CAISESSGRIEQSF
v_call: TRBV10-3
clone_size: -
d_call: TRBD2
j_call: TRBJ2-1

cdr3_nt: TGTGCCAGCAGCTTTGCAGGGAAACCCTACGAGCAGTACTTC
cdr3_aa: CASSFAGKPYEQYF
v_call: TRBV7-2
clone_size: few
d_call: -
j_call: TRBJ2-7

cdr3_nt: TGTGCCAGCTCACTTGAGACTAGCGGGGCACCCCAAGAGACCCAGTACTTC
cdr3_aa: CASSLETSGAPQETQYF
v_call: TRBV18
clone_size: few
d_call: TRBD2
j_call: TRBJ2-5

cdr3_nt: TGTGCCAGCAGCTTTAGTACTAGCGGGAGTCTGAATGAGCAGTTCTTC
cdr3_aa: CASSFSTSGSLNEQFF
v_call: TRBV7-2
clone_size: -
d_call: TRBD2
j_call: TRBJ2-1

cdr3_nt: TGTGCCAGCAGCTTAGAGGGCACTAGGACCTACAATGAGCAGTTCTTC
cdr3_aa: CASSLEGTRTYNEQFF
v_call: TRBV7-2
clone_size: few
d_call: -
j_call: TRBJ2-1

cdr3_nt: TGTGCCAGCAGACCAATAGGACTAGCGGGGGGCTACGAGCAGTACTTC
cdr3_aa: CASRPIGLAGGYEQYF
v_call: TRBV6-1
clone_size: -
d_call: TRBD2
j_call: TRBJ2-7

cdr3_nt: TGTGCCAGCAGCTGGAAGGGGGAGCAGTACTTC
cdr3_aa: CASSWKGEQYF
v_call: TRBV3-1
clone_size: few
d_call: -
j_call: TRBJ2-7

cdr3_nt: TGTGCCAGCAGGGCTCTTGAAACCCAGTTCTTC
cdr3_aa: CASRALETQFF
v_call: TRBV6-1
clone_size: -
d_call: -
j_call: TRBJ2-1

cdr3_nt: TGTGCCACCTCCCAAGACCCCAGTGAGGGGTATGGCTACACCTTC
cdr3_aa: CATSQDPSEGYGYTF
v_call: TRBV3-1
clone_size: -
d_call: -
j_call: TRBJ1-2

cdr3_nt: TGTGCCTGCAGCCAATCGGGTGGGGGCCGTGGCGGGAGTTCTCACGAGCAGTACTTC
cdr3_aa: CACSQSGGGRGGSSHEQYF
v_call: TRBV13
clone_size: -
d_call: -
j_call: TRBJ2-7

cdr3_nt: TGTGCCAGCAGCCCCAGTCTCACCGGACGCGAGCAGTACTTC
cdr3_aa: CASSPSLTGREQYF
v_call: TRBV3-1
clone_size: many
d_call: -
j_call: TRBJ2-7

cdr3_nt: TGTGCCAGCAGCTTAGTAAGCGTACTGAACAATGAGCAGTTCTTC
cdr3_aa: CASSLVSVLNNEQFF
v_call: TRBV11-1
clone_size: -
d_call: -
j_call: TRBJ2-1

cdr3_nt: TGCGCCAGCAGATCAAGGGGACGAGGCTCACCCCTCCACTTT
cdr3_aa: CASRSRGRGSPLHF
v_call: TRBV4-3
clone_size: many
d_call: -
j_call: TRBJ1-6

cdr3_nt: TGTGCCAGCAGTCCAACCCTGACAGGGGGCAATCAGCCCCAGCATTTT
cdr3_aa: CASSPTLTGGNQPQHF
v_call: TRBV27
clone_size: few
d_call: TRBD1
j_call: TRBJ1-5

cdr3_nt: TGCGCCAGCAGGGACCTAGCGGGAGCTTCCGCAAATGAGCAGTTCTTC
cdr3_aa: CASRDLAGASANEQFF
v_call: TRBV10-2
clone_size: few
d_call: TRBD2
j_call: TRBJ2-1

cdr3_nt: TGTGCCATCAGTCAAACAGGGGCAGCTAGTCAAGAGACCCAGTACTTC
cdr3_aa: CAISQTGAASQETQYF
v_call: TRBV10-3
clone_size: few
d_call: TRBD1
j_call: TRBJ2-5

cdr3_nt: TGTGCCAGCGAGCGGGGGGGTAGCACAGATACGCAGTATTTT
cdr3_aa: CASERGGSTDTQYF
v_call: TRBV4-2
clone_size: few
d_call: TRBD2
j_call: TRBJ2-3

cdr3_nt: TGTGCCAGCAGCCAAGTCACGCCTTCCCACGGCGCAGATACGCAGTATTTT
cdr3_aa: CASSQVTPSHGADTQYF
v_call: TRBV3-1
clone_size: -
d_call: -
j_call: TRBJ2-3

cdr3_nt: TGTGCCAGCAGTTATTTCCGCACGGGGGGGCAGTTCTTC
cdr3_aa: CASSYFRTGGQFF
v_call: TRBV6-2/TRBV6-3
clone_size: many
d_call: TRBD2
j_call: TRBJ2-1

cdr3_nt: TGTGCCAGCAGCTTTGGGCGGACGAACACTGAAGCTTTCTTT
cdr3_aa: CASSFGRTNTEAFF
v_call: TRBV11-2
clone_size: -
d_call: -
j_call: TRBJ1-1

cdr3_nt: TGTGCCAGCAGCTTTTTGGGCACAGATACGCAGTATTTT
cdr3_aa: CASSFLGTDTQYF
v_call: TRBV7-2
clone_size: few
d_call: -
j_call: TRBJ2-3

cdr3_nt: TGCGCCAGCAGCCGGGACTACCAAGAGACCCAGTACTTC
cdr3_aa: CASSRDYQETQYF
v_call: TRBV4-3
clone_size: many
d_call: -
j_call: TRBJ2-5

cdr3_nt: TGTGCCAGCAGCTTAGAGGCGGGACTCTCCTACGAGCAGTACTTC
cdr3_aa: CASSLEAGLSYEQYF
v_call: TRBV11-2
clone_size: few
d_call: -
j_call: TRBJ2-7

cdr3_nt: TGCGCCAGCAGCTCGGGACTAGCGGGAACCACAGATACGCAGTATTTT
cdr3_aa: CASSSGLAGTTDTQYF
v_call: TRBV5-1
clone_size: -
d_call: TRBD2
j_call: TRBJ2-3

cdr3_nt: TGTGCCAGTAGTATGTTCGCACGGACTTACACAGATACGCAGTATTTT
cdr3_aa: CASSMFARTYTDTQYF
v_call: TRBV19
clone_size: -
d_call: -
j_call: TRBJ2-3

cdr3_nt: TGTGCCAGCAGTTTACGGCGGGCGGATAATTCACCCCTCCACTTT
cdr3_aa: CASSLRRADNSPLHF
v_call: TRBV27
clone_size: many
d_call: -
j_call: TRBJ1-6

cdr3_nt: TGTGCCAGCAGCCCGGGACTAGCGGGAAACGAGCAGTACTTC
cdr3_aa: CASSPGLAGNEQYF
v_call: TRBV4-2
clone_size: -
d_call: TRBD2
j_call: TRBJ2-7

cdr3_nt: TGTGCCATCAGTCAAAGGACAGGGGGAGAGACCCAGTACTTC
cdr3_aa: CAISQRTGGETQYF
v_call: TRBV10-3
clone_size: -
d_call: TRBD1
j_call: TRBJ2-5

cdr3_nt: TGTGCCAGCAGCCCGCAAGCGGGAGGGCTGACAGATACGCAGTATTTT
cdr3_aa: CASSPQAGGLTDTQYF
v_call: TRBV4-2
clone_size: -
d_call: TRBD2
j_call: TRBJ2-3